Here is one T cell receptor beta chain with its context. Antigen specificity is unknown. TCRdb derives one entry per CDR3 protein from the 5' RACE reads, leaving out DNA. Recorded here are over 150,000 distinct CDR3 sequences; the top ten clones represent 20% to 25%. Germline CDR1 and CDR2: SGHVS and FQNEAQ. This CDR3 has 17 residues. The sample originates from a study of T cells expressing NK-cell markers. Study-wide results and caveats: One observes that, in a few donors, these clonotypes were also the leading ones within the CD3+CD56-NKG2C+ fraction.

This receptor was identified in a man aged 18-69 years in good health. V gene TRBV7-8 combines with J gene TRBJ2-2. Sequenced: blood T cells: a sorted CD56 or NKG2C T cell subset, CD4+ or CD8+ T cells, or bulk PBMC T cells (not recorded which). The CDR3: CASSLGRLTTNTGELFF.